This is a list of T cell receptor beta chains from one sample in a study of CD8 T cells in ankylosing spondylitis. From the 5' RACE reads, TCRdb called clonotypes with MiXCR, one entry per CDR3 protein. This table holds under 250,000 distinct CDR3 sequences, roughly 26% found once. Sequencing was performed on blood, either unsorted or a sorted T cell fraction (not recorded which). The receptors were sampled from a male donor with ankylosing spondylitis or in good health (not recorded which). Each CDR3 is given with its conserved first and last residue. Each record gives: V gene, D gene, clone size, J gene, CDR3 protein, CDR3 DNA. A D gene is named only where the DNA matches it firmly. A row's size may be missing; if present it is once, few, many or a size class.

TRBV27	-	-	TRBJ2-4	CASKTAGGDIQYF	TGTGCCAGCAAGACGGCCGGAGGGGACATTCAGTACTTC
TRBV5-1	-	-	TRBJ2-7	CASSLLAVKPYEQYF	TGCGCCAGCAGCTTGCTCGCGGTTAAGCCCTACGAGCAGTACTTC
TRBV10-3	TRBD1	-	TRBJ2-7	CAISRGTDDRAYEQYF	TGTGCCATCAGCAGGGGGACAGATGACCGAGCCTACGAGCAGTACTTC
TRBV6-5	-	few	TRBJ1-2	CASSYSKGSIYGYTF	TGTGCCAGCAGTTACTCTAAGGGCTCTATCTATGGCTACACCTTC
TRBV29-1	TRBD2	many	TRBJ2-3	CSVAGGGTDTQYF	TGCAGCGTTGCGGGAGGTGGCACAGATACGCAGTATTTT
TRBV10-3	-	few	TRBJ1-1	CAITLTAMNTEAFF	TGTGCCATCACATTGACAGCCATGAACACTGAAGCTTTCTTT
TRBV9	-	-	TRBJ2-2	CASSVGSSGNTGELFF	TGTGCCAGCAGCGTAGGATCATCGGGGAACACCGGGGAGCTGTTTTTT
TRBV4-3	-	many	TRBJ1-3	CASSQDPLASNRDTIYF	TGCGCCAGCAGCCAAGACCCCCTGGCCTCAAATCGGGACACCATATATTTT
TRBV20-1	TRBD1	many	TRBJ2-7	CSAPRQGTPYEQYF	TGCAGTGCTCCAAGACAGGGGACCCCCTACGAGCAGTACTTC
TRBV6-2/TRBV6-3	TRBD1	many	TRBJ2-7	CASNTGGYGEQYF	TGTGCCAGTAACACAGGGGGCTACGGCGAGCAGTACTTC
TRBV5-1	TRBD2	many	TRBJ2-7	CASSFLTSGSYEQYF	TGCGCCAGCAGCTTTTTGACTAGCGGGAGCTACGAGCAGTACTTC
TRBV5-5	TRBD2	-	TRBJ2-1	CASRALAGGAYNEQFF	TGTGCCAGCAGGGCCTTAGCGGGAGGAGCCTACAATGAGCAGTTCTTC
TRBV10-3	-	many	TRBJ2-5	CAISDSQGRQETQYF	TGTGCCATCAGTGACTCACAGGGAAGACAAGAGACCCAGTACTTC
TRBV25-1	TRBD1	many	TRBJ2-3	CATQGADYGTDTQYF	TGTGCCACCCAGGGGGCTGACTATGGCACAGATACGCAGTATTTT
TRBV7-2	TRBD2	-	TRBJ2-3	CASSLAPGVAGGSPDTQYF	TGTGCCAGCAGCTTAGCCCCCGGGGTGGCGGGAGGTTCGCCAGATACGCAGTATTTT
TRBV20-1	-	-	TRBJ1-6	CSARPTRQNASPLHF	TGCAGTGCTAGACCCACTCGACAGAATGCTTCACCCCTCCACTTT
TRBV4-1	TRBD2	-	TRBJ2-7	CASSQGLAGVHYEQYF	TGCGCCAGCAGCCAAGGACTAGCGGGAGTTCACTACGAGCAGTACTTC
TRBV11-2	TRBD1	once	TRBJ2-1	CASSSRTGTTYNEQFF	TGTGCCAGCAGCTCGCGGACAGGGACAACATACAATGAGCAGTTCTTC
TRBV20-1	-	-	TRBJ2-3	CSAAGLPGGTDTQYF	TGCAGTGCTGCCGGGCTACCGGGTGGCACAGATACGCAGTATTTT
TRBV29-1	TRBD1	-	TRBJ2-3	CSVALVGTGVADTQYF	TGCAGCGTAGCCCTCGTTGGGACAGGGGTGGCAGATACGCAGTATTTT
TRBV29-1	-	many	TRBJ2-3	CSAEESGTRGKYF	TGCAGCGCCGAGGAATCCGGGACAAGGGGCAAGTATTTT
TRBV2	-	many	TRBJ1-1	CASLIVFTKAFF	TGTGCCAGCCTGATTGTATTTACAAAAGCTTTCTTT
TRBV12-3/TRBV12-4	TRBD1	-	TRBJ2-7	CASSDAPGQTYEQYF	TGTGCCAGCAGCGACGCGCCGGGACAGACCTACGAGCAGTACTTC
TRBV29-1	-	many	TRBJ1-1	CSVRRVSTEAFF	TGCAGCGTTCGCAGGGTAAGCACTGAAGCTTTCTTT
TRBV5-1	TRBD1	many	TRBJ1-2	CASSFDRAPNYGYTF	TGCGCCAGCAGCTTTGACAGGGCCCCTAACTATGGCTACACCTTC